The 14 T cell receptor beta chains given below trace back to one sample, sequenced in a study of blood T cells in healthy people across ages. The second PCR ran about 6 to 11 cycles with a sample-barcoded 5' primer and J-beta primers. MiXCR, run by TCRdb on the 5' RACE reads, gives a single entry per CDR3 protein. The sample holds around 1.5 million distinct CDR3 sequences; roughly 32% are singletons and the top ten take about 11%. The material sequenced was blood. These receptors were collected from a woman aged 25 to 39 in good health.

Worth noting for this clonotype: Germline is not matched at one junction end, which may reflect a read error. CDR3 sequence (DNA): TGCGGTGCTAGCGACCACCGACTAGCGGGAAAAGAGACCCAGTACTTC. As protein: CGASDHRLAGKETQYF. This chain links TRBV20-1 with TRBJ2-5; 11 bases agree with TRBD2. Per germline, CDR1 DFQATT and CDR2 SNEGSKA (reference sequence). This CDR3 region has 16 residues.

The chain employs TRBV28 and TRBJ2-5; maybe TRBD1 (6 bases). The J call may be wrong; the DNA end is better matched by TRBJ2-1. Per germline, CDR1 MDHEN and CDR2 SYDVKM. CDR3 length equals 14 residues. The CDR3 protein is CASSRDRNQETQFF. DNA for the CDR3: TGTGCCAGCAGCCGAGACAGGAACCAAGAGACCCAGTTCTTC.

The chain couples TRBV4-1 to TRBJ2-7; 12 bases align to TRBD1. This CDR3 comprises 15 residues. Germline V gene lookup returns CDR1 MGHRA and CDR2 YSYEKL. With 1 base clipped from V and 7 bases from J, the junction kept 5 bases outside the gene matches. Here the CDR3 reads CASSQVWDRGPEQYF. CDR3 nucleotides: TGCGCCAGCAGCCAAGTGTGGGACAGGGGGCCAGAGCAGTACTTC.

This clonotype was recorded many times. Germline and junction disagree at one end, which may indicate a read error. This chain links TRBV5-1 with TRBJ2-7, with D maybe TRBD2 (6 bases). The CDR3 covers 13 residues. From germline, CDR1 is SGHRS and CDR2 YFSETQ. The CDR3, as DNA: TGTGCCAGCAGCTTAGGCGGGACCTACGAGCAGTACTTC. Translation gives CASSLGGTYEQYF.

For this clonotype: A much larger clone lies a single base off, so this may be a read error. This chain uses TRBV20-1 with TRBJ2-4; D gene uncertain. CDR3 size: 17 residues. V was pared by 5 bases and J by 0 bases, with 20 bases between. CDR1 is DFQATT, CDR2 SNEGSKA, per germline (reference sequence). The CDR3 sequence is CSAGVSGYRLAKNIQYF. CDR3 nucleotides: TGCAGTGCTGGAGTATCCGGGTACCGTCTAGCCAAAAACATTCAGTACTTC.

This clonotype was detected ten times or more. The chain recombines TRBV27 with TRBJ2-1; D perhaps matches TRBD2 (6 bases). The ends were cut back, 2 bases at V and 4 bases at J, with 15 bases in the middle. CDR3 length: 16 residues. Germline loops: CDR1 MNHEY, CDR2 SMNVEV (reference sequence). This chain's CDR3 is CASSLAGPSVYNEQFF. In nucleotides, the CDR3 is TGTGCCAGCAGTTTAGCGGGACCGTCTGTTTACAATGAGCAGTTCTTC.

A word on this clonotype: A junction end diverges from the germline sequence, so it may reflect a read error. The chain carries TRBV5-1 and TRBJ2-5, with 11 bases aligning to TRBD2. Germline V CDR1 and CDR2: SGHRS, YFSETQ. This CDR3 region has 15 residues. The CDR3 is CASGSGTSGKEIQYF. CDR3 DNA: TGCGCCAGCGGGTCCGGGACTAGCGGTAAAGAGATCCAGTACTTC.

J is TRBJ2-1 and V is TRBV9, with 8 bases fitting TRBD2. The V segment lost 4 bases and the J segment 10 bases; nucleotides outside the gene matches: 16. CDR3 size: 16 residues. CDR1 and CDR2 from the germline V gene are SGDLS and YYNGEE. As DNA, the CDR3 is TGTGCCAGCAGCCGCGCCCCTGGACTAGCTGGGAGCGAGCAGTTCTTC. It is translated as CASSRAPGLAGSEQFF.

The chain joins TRBV11-2 to TRBJ2-3; 8 bases map to TRBD2. CDR3 length: 15 residues. Trimming at V came to 4 bases and at J to 4 bases, leaving 7 bases not matched to a gene. Germline V gene lookup returns CDR1 SGHAT and CDR2 FQNNGV. In DNA, the CDR3 is TGTGCCAGCAGCTGGACGGGAGGGCCCCCAGATACGCAGTATTTT. Translating it yields CASSWTGGPPDTQYF.

The chain links TRBV10-1 to TRBJ2-4; D gene uncertain. The CDR3 extends over 14 amino acids. Germline V gene lookup returns CDR1 WNHNN and CDR2 SYGVQD (reference sequence). Trimming stripped 3 bases from V and 4 bases from J, with 10 bases between. The CDR3 nucleotides read TGCGCCAGCAGTGAAGGTTCGGGTAAAAACATTCAGTACTTC. This translates into CASSEGSGKNIQYF.

The chain recombines TRBV29-1 with TRBJ1-2; weak D call: TRBD1 (5 bases). Deletions cut 4 bases from V and 7 bases from J, with 16 bases between. The CDR3 spans 13 residues. Germline CDR1 and CDR2: SQVTM and ANQGSEA. CDR3 nucleotide sequence: TGCAGCGTTGTTGGGGCTGGGAAGGGTGGCTACACCTTC. Translating gives CSVVGAGKGGYTF.

This clonotype came up a few times. V gene TRBV20-1 combines with J gene TRBJ2-4; no definite D call. This CDR3 has 11 residues. Trimming cost V 6 bases and J 0 bases, with 3 bases left between them. Germline values: CDR1 DFQATT, CDR2 SNEGSKA (reference sequence). The DNA of the CDR3 is TGCAGTGCGGAAGCCAAAAACATTCAGTACTTC. Protein product: CSAEAKNIQYF.

The chain joins TRBV20-1 to TRBJ2-5; 11 nucleotides align to TRBD2. CDR1 and CDR2 (germline): DFQATT, SNEGSKA (reference sequence). CDR3 size: 15 residues. V dropped 5 bases and J dropped 0; count of bases not matched to a gene: 5. The CDR3 spells CSARGLAVYQETQYF. CDR3 coding DNA: TGCAGTGCTCGGGGACTAGCGGTGTACCAAGAGACCCAGTACTTC.

The chain recombines TRBV27 with TRBJ2-7, with 7 positions matching TRBD1. The trim removed 2 bases at V and 0 bases at J, leaving 16 bases unmatched. CDR1 MNHEY and CDR2 SMNVEV come from the germline V gene (reference sequence). The CDR3 runs to 19 residues. CDR3: CASSLQPVLGTALSYEQYF. DNA of the CDR3: TGTGCCAGCAGTTTACAGCCCGTTCTCGGGACAGCCCTCTCCTACGAGCAGTACTTC.